These 10 T cell receptor beta chains were sequenced from one sample in a study of blood T cell repertoires in COVID-19 (dated by TCRdb to between 2020 and 2021). The library was generated by the immunoSEQ multiplex PCR assay. Here the immuneACCESS table is served through TCRdb, limited to in-frame sequences with V and J called. Missing clones are a known gap in these copies; in checked studies unresolved V genes cover under half, and the rest lacks a known reason. In this sample the table shows 120,000 or so clones, around two thirds of which occur a single time. 2% to 2.5% of the sample is in the top ten clones. Sequencing was carried out using peripheral blood. The receptors originated from a woman in her 70s with acute or convalescent COVID-19.

The chain recombines TRBV6-4 with TRBJ2-2, with D unclear. Deletions cut 6 bases from V and 1 base from J, with 9 bases between. Germline lookup yields CDR1 MRHNA and CDR2 SNTAGT. The CDR3 covers 14 residues. Here the CDR3 DNA reads TGTGCCAGCAGCAATACACAGAACACCGGGGAGCTGTTTTTT. This codes for CASSNTQNTGELFF.

In DNA form, the CDR3 reads TGTGCCAGTAGTTTTCAGACAGGGAACACTGAAGCTTTCTTT. Amino acid sequence: CASSFQTGNTEAFF. V and J are TRBV19 and TRBJ1-1; D possibly corresponds to TRBD1 (6 bases). CDR1 is LNHDA and CDR2 is SQIVND in the germline V gene (reference sequence). V lost 5 bases and J 1 base, leaving 11 bases between the germline ends. The CDR3 has 14 amino acids.

The chain links TRBV15 to TRBJ2-2; 7 nucleotides align to TRBD1. Germline CDR1 reads LNHNV; CDR2 reads YYDKDF (reference sequence). After removal of 8 bases from V and 6 bases from J, the junction contained 12 bases not matched to a gene. The CDR3 is made up of 15 amino acids. CDR3 DNA: TGTGCCACCGGCCGGAGGACAGGTGTGTCCGGGGAGCTGTTTTTT. It yields the protein CATGRRTGVSGELFF. Filled out from reference TRBV15 and TRBJ2-2, the complete variable domain reads DAMVIQNPRYQVTQFGKPVTLSCSQTLNHNVMYWYQQKSSQAPKLLFHYYDKDFNNEADTPDNFQSRRPNTSFCFLDIRSPGLGDTAMYLCATGRRTGVSGELFFGEGSRLTVL.

V gene TRBV19 combines with J gene TRBJ1-2; D gene uncertain. CDR1 is LNHDA and CDR2 is SQIVND in the germline V gene (reference sequence). V lost 0 bases and J lost 4, with 3 bases in between. The CDR3 has 12 residues. This CDR3 reads CASSIDLYGYTF. The CDR3 nucleotides read TGTGCCAGTAGTATAGACCTCTATGGCTACACCTTC. The full variable domain, completed using reference TRBV19 and TRBJ1-2, is DGGITQSPKYLFRKEGQNVTLSCEQNLNHDAMYWYRQDPGQGLRLIYYSQIVNDFQKGDIAEGYSVSREKKESFPLTVTSAQKNPTAFYLCASSIDLYGYTFGSGTRLTVV.

J is TRBJ1-5 and V is TRBV5-8; 7 nucleotides align to TRBD1. Per germline, CDR1 SGHTS and CDR2 YDEGEE. Trimming took 4 bases from V and 6 from J; bases not matched to a gene: 13. The CDR3 is made up of 16 amino acids. Written as DNA, the CDR3 is TGTGCCAGCAGCCCGGCTTGGACAGGCTATACTCAGCCCCAGCATTTT. Its protein product is CASSPAWTGYTQPQHF.

The rearrangement links TRBV19 to TRBJ2-6; TRBD1 aligns across 8 bases. The CDR3 totals 13 residues. J was trimmed by 3 bases and V by 8 bases; bases with no gene match: 0. CDR1 is LNHDA and CDR2 is SQIVND in the germline V gene (reference sequence). The CDR3 protein is CASGQGGANVLTF. As DNA, the CDR3 is TGTGCCAGTGGACAGGGTGGGGCCAACGTCCTGACTTTC.

The CDR3: CASRRTTGVEQYF. DNA of the CDR3: TGTGCCAGCAGGAGAACCACAGGGGTCGAGCAGTACTTC. V and J are TRBV12-3 or TRBV12-4 and TRBJ2-7, with 7 bases fitting TRBD1. V was pared by 6 bases and J by 6 bases, with 8 bases of the junction left unmatched. The CDR3 extends over 13 amino acids.

The genes are TRBV9 and TRBJ2-7; D unclear. Germline V gene sequence: CDR1 SGDLS, CDR2 YYNGEE. This CDR3 contains 14 residues. The V end lost 4 bases, the J end lost 0 bases, and 11 bases lay between the germline ends. Here the CDR3 DNA reads TGTGCCAGCAGCTTAACCAGCGACTCCTACGAGCAGTACTTC. Its protein is CASSLTSDSYEQYF.

V and J are TRBV2 and TRBJ2-7, with TRBD2 matching 12 bases. Germline V lookup: CDR1 SNHLY, CDR2 FYNNEI. V was pared by 4 bases and J by 4 bases, with 2 bases of the junction left unmatched. The CDR3 has 14 residues. CDR3 sequence reads: CASSVLAGGYEQYF. In DNA form, the CDR3 reads TGTGCCAGCAGTGTTCTAGCGGGAGGGTACGAGCAGTACTTC.

The chain employs TRBV13 and TRBJ2-7; 11 positions agree with TRBD1. The CDR3 runs 15 residues. Germline V CDR1 and CDR2: PRHDT, FYEKMQ (reference sequence). V shed 4 bases, J shed 3 bases, and the junction held 5 bases outside the gene matches. CDR3 bases: TGTGCCAGCAGCTCAAGGACAGGGGGCTTCTACGAGCAGTACTTC. Translation gives CASSSRTGGFYEQYF.